This T cell receptor beta chain was recorded in a study of blood T cell repertoires in COVID-19. About the study: T cells, B-cell-depleted T cells, or PBMCs supplied cDNA or gDNA.

Original methodology: The assay estimated nucleated cells by amplifying reference gene primers. Some clones are missing from TCRdb's copy, which holds only in-frame ones; the method was immunoSEQ multiplex PCR. Clone size and the V and J calls come from that table; the DNA yielded D and trimming. This sample has about 110,000 clones, with 70% to 85% found just once. The source material was peripheral blood. The receptor's source is a woman between 35 and 50 years old with acute or convalescent COVID-19.

CDR3 nucleotides: TGTGCCAGCAGCGTAGACTCGCGCTCCAACTATGGCTACACCTTC. Translation gives CASSVDSRSNYGYTF. The chain uses TRBV9 and TRBJ1-2; unclear D gene. Trimming took off 0 bases at V and 2 bases at J, with 11 bases between the two ends. CDR3 length equals 15 residues. CDR1 is SGDLS, CDR2 YYNGEE, per germline.